One sample yielded the 28 T cell receptor beta chains listed below, sequenced in a study of Graves' ophthalmopathy and Graves' hyperthyroidism. Using RNA transcripts, the TCR beta CDR3 regions were amplified. In the first round, RT-PCR was carried out with HTBI primers, and a multiplex PCR formed the second round. TCRdb re-derived calls from the multiplex PCR reads in MiXCR, one entry per CDR3 protein. Counted here are hundreds of thousands of distinct CDR3 sequences, over 20% occurring once; the ten biggest clones make up under 3.5%. The sample was peripheral blood. Receptor source: a young woman with stable Graves' hyperthyroidism.

Concerning this clonotype itself: A read error is possible here, since a much larger clone lies one base away. This chain connects TRBV5-6 to TRBJ2-5; TRBD1 matches at 8 bases. In germline, CDR1 is SGHDT, CDR2 YYEEEE. CDR3 size: 16 residues. The CDR3 coding sequence is TGTGTCAGCAGCCCCCTTGGGGCAGGGGGCGAAGAGACCCAGTACTTC. Protein: CVSSPLGAGGEETQYF.

This clonotype has only a few counts. The CDR3: CASSLFSGNTEAFF. The CDR3 coding sequence is TGTGCCAGCAGTTTGTTCTCGGGGAACACTGAAGCTTTCTTT. The chain carries TRBV28 and TRBJ1-1, with D unresolved. Trimming pared 3 bases from V and 1 base from J, leaving 9 bases between. CDR3 length equals 14 residues. From germline, CDR1 is MDHEN and CDR2 SYDVKM.

This clonotype was detected many times. V is TRBV20-1 and J is TRBJ1-2; D gene unclear. This CDR3 is built from 15 residues. V lost 3 bases, J lost 4 bases, and 18 bases lay in between. CDR1 and CDR2 from the germline V gene are DFQATT and SNEGSKA (reference sequence). For the CDR3, the DNA is TGCAGTGCTAGCCCTTCTGGACGGCCATTCTATGGCTACACCTTC. Translated, it gives CSASPSGRPFYGYTF.

This clonotype was seen many times. The rearrangement joins TRBV6-4 to TRBJ1-2; 7 bases map to TRBD1. The ends lost 3 bases at V and 4 bases at J; junction bases unmatched: 8. There are 15 residues in the CDR3. CDR1 and CDR2 (germline): MRHNA, SNTAGT. The CDR3 reads CASSENTGEAYGYTF. For the CDR3, the DNA is TGTGCCAGCAGTGAAAATACAGGGGAGGCCTATGGCTACACCTTC.

The genes are TRBV3-1 and TRBJ2-2; 13 nucleotides line up with TRBD2. V was pared by 4 bases and J by 6 bases, with 5 bases of the junction left unmatched. CDR1 LGHDT and CDR2 YNNKEL come from the germline V gene (reference sequence). This CDR3 has 16 residues. The CDR3 here is CASSPTSGRAPGELFF. The CDR3 DNA follows: TGTGCCAGCAGCCCCACTAGCGGGAGGGCCCCCGGGGAGCTGTTTTTT.

The J gene is TRBJ1-6, the V gene TRBV27; D gene unclear. CDR1 is MNHEY and CDR2 is SMNVEV in the germline V gene (reference sequence). Trimming left V 8 bases short and J 6 bases short, with 11 bases between. The CDR3 is 13 amino acids. The CDR3 bases are TGTGCCAGCCAACGGACGGGTAATTCACCCCTCCACTTT. It translates to CASQRTGNSPLHF.

Of note for this clonotype: One end of the junction varies from germline; a read error may be responsible. The chain couples TRBV6-2 or TRBV6-3 to TRBJ2-7; D is possibly TRBD1 (6 bases). The CDR3 sequence is 12 residues long. CDR1 is MNHEY, CDR2 SVGEGT, per germline. The CDR3 loop reads CASSGQSSEQYF. CDR3 nucleotides: TGTGCCAGCAGCGGACAGTCCTCCGAGCAGTACTTC.

This clonotype has a count of ten or more. The J gene is TRBJ2-7, the V gene TRBV7-9; D remains unclear. Germline values: CDR1 SEHNR, CDR2 FQNEAQ (reference sequence). Trimming removed 1 base at V and 3 bases at J, with 4 bases between. This CDR3 contains 12 residues. CDR3 amino acids: CASSLVGYEQYF. CDR3 nucleotides: TGTGCCAGCAGCTTAGTTGGCTACGAGCAGTACTTC.

In its sample, this clonotype was seen many times. This chain uses TRBV7-9 with TRBJ2-7; D gene unclear. Per germline, CDR1 SEHNR and CDR2 FQNEAQ (reference sequence). This CDR3 spans 15 amino acids. Trimming removed 5 bases from V and 1 base from J, with 15 bases in between. CDR3 nucleotides: TGTGCCAGCAGCCTGTTTCCCACCTTTTCCTACGAGCAGTACTTC. Translating gives CASSLFPTFSYEQYF.

This clonotype appeared many times. The chain is built from TRBV2 and TRBJ1-1; D unresolved. The CDR3 totals 13 residues. The V end lost 4 bases, the J end lost 3 bases, and 9 bases lay between the germline ends. CDR1 is SNHLY and CDR2 is FYNNEI in the germline V gene. In DNA form, the CDR3 reads TGTGCCAGCAGTGGTGGGGAGGACACTGAAGCTTTCTTT. Amino acids: CASSGGEDTEAFF.

This clonotype came up a few times. The V gene is TRBV11-2, the J gene TRBJ1-5, with 11 bases aligning to TRBD1. Germline V CDR1 and CDR2: SGHAT, FQNNGV. This CDR3 spans 19 amino acids. V lost 6 bases, J lost 0 bases, and 13 bases stayed unmatched. The CDR3 sequence: CASSIDPGQGGGSNQPQHF. The CDR3 DNA reads TGTGCCAGCAGTATCGATCCGGGACAGGGGGGTGGTAGCAATCAGCCCCAGCATTTT.

This clonotype has a count of ten or more. The chain is built from TRBV29-1 and TRBJ2-7; unclear D gene. This CDR3 has 12 residues. Germline CDR1 reads SQVTM; CDR2 reads ANQGSEA. Trimming removed 6 bases from V and 0 bases from J, with 9 bases in between. This chain's CDR3 is CSVASDSYEQYF. In DNA, the CDR3 is TGCAGCGTAGCCTCGGACTCCTACGAGCAGTACTTC.

This clonotype was seen more than once but under ten times. The V gene is TRBV27, the J gene TRBJ1-1, with D possibly matching TRBD1 (5 bases). CDR3 length: 13 residues. Trimming cost V 5 bases and J 5 bases, with 12 bases left between them. The germline CDR1 and CDR2 sequences are MNHEY and SMNVEV (reference sequence). CDR3 nucleotide sequence: TGTGCCAGCAGTCCGGGGGTGACAACTGAAGCTTTCTTT. Protein sequence: CASSPGVTTEAFF.

This clonotype was found many times. The chain links TRBV11-2 to TRBJ1-6; 10 bases are shared with TRBD1. Trimming removed 5 bases from V and 8 bases from J; junction bases left unmatched: 3. The CDR3 is 14 residues long. Germline assignment: CDR1 SGHAT and CDR2 FQNNGV. CDR3 sequence reads: CASSPDRGYSPLHF. The CDR3, as DNA: TGTGCCAGCAGCCCGGACAGGGGGTATTCACCCCTCCACTTT. The entire variable domain, with the rest obtained from reference TRBV11-2 and TRBJ1-6, is as follows: EAGVAQSPRYKIIEKRQSVAFWCNPISGHATLYWYQQILGQGPKLLIQFQNNGVVDDSQLPKDRFSAERLKGVDSTLKIQPAKLEDSAVYLCASSPDRGYSPLHFGNGTRLTVT.

Ten or more counts support this clonotype. The chain links TRBV20-1 to TRBJ1-2, with D possibly TRBD1 on 5 matching bases. V shed 6 bases and J shed 5 bases, with 16 bases lying between them. Looked up from germline, CDR1 is DFQATT and CDR2 is SNEGSKA (reference sequence). This CDR3 has 13 residues. The CDR3 spells CSANRRQLYGYTF. CDR3 bases: TGCAGTGCCAACAGAAGACAGCTGTATGGCTACACCTTC.

Points on this clonotype: Sequence at one end of the junction differs from germline and may be a read error. The genes are TRBV7-3 and TRBJ2-6; possibly TRBD1 or TRBD2 for D (6 bases each). This CDR3 has 18 amino acids. Germline loops: CDR1 SGHTA, CDR2 FQGTGA. The CDR3 DNA reads as TGTGCCAGCAGCTCCGAGGGGGGACCGTACTCTGGGGCCAACGTCCTGTCTTTC. Translating it yields CASSSEGGPYSGANVLSF. Using reference TRBV7-3 and TRBJ2-6 for the parts outside the CDR3, the full variable domain is GAGVSQTPSNKVTEKGKYVELRCDPISGHTALYWYRQSLGQGPEFLIYFQGTGAADDSGLPNDRFFAVRPEGSVSTLKIQRTERGDSAVYLCASSSEGGPYSGANVLSFGAGSRLTVL.

This chain links TRBV19 with TRBJ2-2; TRBD1 aligns across 8 bases. This CDR3 contains 14 residues. Trimming at V came to 9 bases and at J to 4 bases, leaving 7 bases not matched to a gene. Germline V gene lookup returns CDR1 LNHDA and CDR2 SQIVND (reference sequence). The CDR3 reads CARPTGDATGELFF. The CDR3 DNA reads TGTGCCAGACCGACAGGGGATGCCACCGGGGAGCTGTTTTTT.

This clonotype was recorded at least ten times. The V and J genes are TRBV3-1 and TRBJ2-7; D is unclear. The germline V gene encodes CDR1 LGHDT and CDR2 YNNKEL (reference sequence). The V end lost 0 bases, the J end lost 1 base, and 7 bases lay between the germline ends. This CDR3 is 14 amino acids long. CDR3 region: CASSQDRISYEQYF. The CDR3 DNA reads TGTGCCAGCAGCCAAGACAGGATATCCTACGAGCAGTACTTC.

The sample holds many counts of this clonotype. V is TRBV20-1 and J is TRBJ2-7, with 7 bases aligning to TRBD1. J gave up 0 bases and V 1 base, and 3 bases lay outside the gene matches. The CDR3 runs to 14 residues. CDR1 and CDR2 (germline): DFQATT, SNEGSKA (reference sequence). CDR3 loop: CSARGPGGSYEQYF. CDR3 nucleotides: TGCAGTGCTAGAGGGCCAGGGGGCTCCTACGAGCAGTACTTC.

This clonotype was seen a few times. The V call is TRBV3-1, the J call TRBJ2-2; no clear D gene. Between the trimmed V and J ends, which lost 1 base and 1 base, there was a span of 1 base. Germline values: CDR1 LGHDT, CDR2 YNNKEL (reference sequence). The CDR3 extends over 13 amino acids. The CDR3 coding sequence is TGTGCCAGCAGCCAAGTGAACACCGGGGAGCTGTTTTTT. It encodes CASSQVNTGELFF.

The V gene is TRBV28, the J gene TRBJ1-5; 8 bases are shared with TRBD1. The CDR3 contains 15 residues. The ends lost 5 bases at V and 6 bases at J; junction bases unmatched: 9. Germline CDR1 MDHEN, CDR2 SYDVKM. Written as DNA, the CDR3 is TGTGCCAGCAGTACGAATTCAGGGGGCGGTCAGCCCCAGCATTTT. This codes for CASSTNSGGGQPQHF.

This clonotype showed up just a few times. This chain connects TRBV6-2 or TRBV6-3 to TRBJ1-1; TRBD1 aligns across 11 bases. CDR3 length equals 18 residues. V lost 2 bases and J lost 1; bases outside the gene matches: 9. The V gene's germline CDR1 is MNHEY and CDR2 SVGEGT. CDR3 loop: CASSYGIGQGASNTEAFF. CDR3 coding DNA: TGTGCCAGCAGTTACGGGATCGGACAGGGGGCTTCGAACACTGAAGCTTTCTTT.

To note about this clonotype: The conserved closing phenylalanine or tryptophan is absent in this CDR3, likely reflecting a read error. The CDR3 region has the DNA TGTGCCAGCAGTTACGACACCTACTATGGCTACACCGAC. Protein sequence: CASSYDTYYGYTD. The chain uses TRBV6-5 and TRBJ1-2; D uncertain. CDR3 size: 13 residues. In germline, CDR1 is MNHEY, CDR2 SVGAGI. Trimming removed 2 bases at V and 3 bases at J, with 7 bases between.

V and J are TRBV20-1 and TRBJ2-5; D perhaps matches TRBD2 (5 bases). Germline V gene lookup returns CDR1 DFQATT and CDR2 SNEGSKA (reference sequence). Between the trimmed V and J ends, which lost 5 bases and 1 base, there was a span of 14 bases. This CDR3 contains 14 residues. The CDR3 here is CSAGRAGRQETQYF. Here the CDR3 DNA reads TGCAGTGCTGGGAGAGCAGGACGCCAAGAGACCCAGTACTTC.

This clonotype was counted at least ten times. V usage is TRBV27 and J usage is TRBJ1-3; the D is unclear. Germline assignment: CDR1 MNHEY and CDR2 SMNVEV (reference sequence). The CDR3 runs to 15 residues. Trimming removed 0 bases from V and 0 bases from J, with 6 bases in between. The CDR3 region is CASSLSVPSGNTIYF. The DNA for the CDR3 is TGTGCCAGCAGTTTATCGGTGCCCTCTGGAAACACCATATATTTT.

As for this clonotype: A clone one base away is much larger, so this may be a read error. The chain links TRBV10-3 to TRBJ2-7, with D maybe TRBD2 (5 bases). This CDR3 region has 16 residues. CDR1 ENHRY and CDR2 SYGVKD come from the germline V gene. The CDR3 DNA reads as TGTGCCATCTGTGAGCCGCTATTAGCGCAGACCTACGAGCAGTACTTC. This sequence encodes CAICEPLLAQTYEQYF.

The sample holds many counts of this clonotype. The V call is TRBV7-8, the J call TRBJ2-7; D call uncertain. The CDR3 contains 14 residues. The V gene's germline CDR1 is SGHVS and CDR2 FQNEAQ. Trimming took off 3 bases at V and 4 bases at J, with 13 bases between the two ends. CDR3 sequence (DNA): TGTGCCAGCAGCTTGGTCCTCGAGGCGTACGAGCAGTACTTC. It is translated as CASSLVLEAYEQYF.

This clonotype has ten or more counts. The rearrangement uses TRBV9 and TRBJ2-7; D gene uncertain. Trimming left V 0 bases short and J 2 bases short, with 12 bases between. Germline CDR1 SGDLS, CDR2 YYNGEE. This CDR3 is 15 amino acids long. For the CDR3, the DNA is TGTGCCAGCAGCGTAGGTGGTGGGCCGGCCTACGAGCAGTACTTC. Translating it yields CASSVGGGPAYEQYF.